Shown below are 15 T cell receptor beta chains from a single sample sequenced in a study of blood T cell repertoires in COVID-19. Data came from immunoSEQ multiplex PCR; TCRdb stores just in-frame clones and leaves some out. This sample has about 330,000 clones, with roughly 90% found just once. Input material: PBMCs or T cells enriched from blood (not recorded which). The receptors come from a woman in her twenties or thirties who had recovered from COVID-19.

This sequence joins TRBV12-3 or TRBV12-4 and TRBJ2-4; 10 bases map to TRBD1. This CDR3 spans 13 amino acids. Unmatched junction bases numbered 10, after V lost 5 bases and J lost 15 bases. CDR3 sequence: CASSRDRGASGYF. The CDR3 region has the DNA TGTGCCAGCAGTCGGGACAGGGGAGCCTCTGGGTACTTC.

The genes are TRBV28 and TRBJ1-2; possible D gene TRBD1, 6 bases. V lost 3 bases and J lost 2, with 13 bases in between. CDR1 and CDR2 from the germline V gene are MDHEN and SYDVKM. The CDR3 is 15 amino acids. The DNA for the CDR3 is TGTGCCAGCAGTTTGTCAGGGGACCAGAACTATGGCTACACCTTC. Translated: CASSLSGDQNYGYTF.

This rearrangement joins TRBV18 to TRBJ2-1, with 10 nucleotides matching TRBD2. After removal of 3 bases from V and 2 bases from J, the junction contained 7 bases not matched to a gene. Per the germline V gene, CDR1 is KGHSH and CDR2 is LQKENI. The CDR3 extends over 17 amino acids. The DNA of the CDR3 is TGTGCCAGCTCACCCCCTAGCGGGGGTTCAACCTACAATGAGCAGTTCTTC. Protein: CASSPPSGGSTYNEQFF.

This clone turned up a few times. CDR3 sequence: CASSLPTGGFNQPQHF. DNA for the CDR3: TGTGCCAGCAGCTTGCCGACAGGGGGCTTCAATCAGCCCCAGCATTTT. The V call is TRBV5-5, the J call TRBJ1-5; 10 bases are shared with TRBD1. This CDR3 is built from 16 residues. CDR1 is SGHKS and CDR2 is YYEKEE in the germline V gene (reference sequence). V shed 1 base and J 3 bases; nucleotides not matched to a gene: 4.

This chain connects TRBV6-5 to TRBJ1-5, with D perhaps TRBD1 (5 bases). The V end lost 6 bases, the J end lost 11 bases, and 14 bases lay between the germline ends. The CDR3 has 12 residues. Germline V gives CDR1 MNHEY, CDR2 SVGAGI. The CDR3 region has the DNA TGTGCCAGCAGCCAGGGTGCCCTGGCCCAGCATTTT. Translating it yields CASSQGALAQHF.

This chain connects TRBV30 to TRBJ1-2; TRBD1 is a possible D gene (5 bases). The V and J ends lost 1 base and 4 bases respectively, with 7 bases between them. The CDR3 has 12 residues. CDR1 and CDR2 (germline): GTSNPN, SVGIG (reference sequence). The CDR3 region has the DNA TGTGCCTGGAGTGGGCAGGGCTATGGCTACACCTTC. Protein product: CAWSGQGYGYTF.

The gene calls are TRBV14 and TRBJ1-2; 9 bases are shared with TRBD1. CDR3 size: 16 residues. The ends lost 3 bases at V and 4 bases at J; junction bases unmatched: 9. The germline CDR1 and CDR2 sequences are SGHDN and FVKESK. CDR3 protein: CASSQLGQGRSYGYTF. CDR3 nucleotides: TGTGCCAGCAGCCAGTTAGGACAGGGGAGGAGCTATGGCTACACCTTC.

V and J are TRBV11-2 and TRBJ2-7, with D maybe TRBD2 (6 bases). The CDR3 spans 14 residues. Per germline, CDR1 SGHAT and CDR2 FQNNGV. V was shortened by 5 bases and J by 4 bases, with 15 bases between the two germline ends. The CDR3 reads CASSLGGVGYEQYF. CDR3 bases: TGTGCCAGCAGCCTCGGAGGGGTGGGGTACGAGCAGTACTTC.

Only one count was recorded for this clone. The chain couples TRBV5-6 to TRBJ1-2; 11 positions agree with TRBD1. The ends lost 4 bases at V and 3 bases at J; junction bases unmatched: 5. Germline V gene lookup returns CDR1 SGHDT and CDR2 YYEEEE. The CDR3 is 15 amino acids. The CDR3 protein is CASSPDRGHYYGYTF. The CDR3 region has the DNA TGTGCCAGCAGCCCGGACAGGGGGCATTACTATGGCTACACCTTC.

The CDR3 region is CASSLFEAGPGSGNQPQHF. In DNA, the CDR3 is TGTGCCAGCAGTTTATTTGAGGCTGGTCCCGGCTCTGGGAATCAGCCCCAGCATTTT. This chain joins TRBV28 and TRBJ1-5; D remains unclear. Trimming removed 1 base at V and 4 bases at J, with 23 bases between. The CDR3 extends over 19 amino acids. CDR1 is MDHEN, CDR2 SYDVKM, per germline. Drawing the rest from reference TRBV28 and TRBJ1-5, the complete variable domain is DVKVTQSSRYLVKRTGEKVFLECVQDMDHENMFWYRQDPGLGLRLIYFSYDVKMKEKGDIPEGYSVSREKKERFSLILESASTNQTSMYLCASSLFEAGPGSGNQPQHFGDGTRLSIL.

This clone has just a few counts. The DNA for the CDR3 is TGTGCCAGCAGCTCCAATTTGAGGGATAGCAATCAGCCCCAGCATTTT. Its protein is CASSSNLRDSNQPQHF. The chain uses TRBV7-9 and TRBJ1-5; D not certain. Germline-derived CDR1 and CDR2 are SEHNR and FQNEAQ (reference sequence). This CDR3 comprises 16 residues. V was pared by 4 bases and J by 0 bases, with 13 bases between. Full variable domain (missing parts from reference TRBV7-9 and TRBJ1-5): DTGVSQNPRHKITKRGQNVTFRCDPISEHNRLYWYRQTLGQGPEFLTYFQNEAQLEKSRLLSDRFSAERPKGSFSTLEIQRTEQGDSAMYLCASSSNLRDSNQPQHFGDGTRLSIL.

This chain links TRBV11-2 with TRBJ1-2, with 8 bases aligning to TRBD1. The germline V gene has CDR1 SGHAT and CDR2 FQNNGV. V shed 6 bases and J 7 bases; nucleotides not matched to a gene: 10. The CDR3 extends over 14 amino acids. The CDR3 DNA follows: TGTGCCAGCAGACGGAATCAGGGGGCGGCTGGCTACACCTTC. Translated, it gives CASRRNQGAAGYTF.

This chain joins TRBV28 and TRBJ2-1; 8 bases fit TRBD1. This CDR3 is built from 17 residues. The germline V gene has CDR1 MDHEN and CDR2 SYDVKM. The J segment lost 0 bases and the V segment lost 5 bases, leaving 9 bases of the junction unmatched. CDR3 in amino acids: CASSPTITGGSYNEQFF. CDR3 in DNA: TGTGCCAGCAGTCCGACCATTACAGGGGGCTCCTACAATGAGCAGTTCTTC.

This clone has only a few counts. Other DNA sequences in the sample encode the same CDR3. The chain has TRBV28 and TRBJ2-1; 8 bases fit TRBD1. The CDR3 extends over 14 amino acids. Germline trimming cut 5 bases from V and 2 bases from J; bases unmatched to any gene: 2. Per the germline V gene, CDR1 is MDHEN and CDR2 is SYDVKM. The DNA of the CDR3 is TGTGCCAGCAGTCCGGGACAGGCCTACAATGAGCAGTTCTTC. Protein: CASSPGQAYNEQFF.

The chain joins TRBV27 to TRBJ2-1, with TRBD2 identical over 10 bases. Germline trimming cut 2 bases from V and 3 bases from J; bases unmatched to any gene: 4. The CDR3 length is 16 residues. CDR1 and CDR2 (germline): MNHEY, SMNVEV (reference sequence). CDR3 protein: CASSLMASGGYNEQFF. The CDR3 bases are TGTGCCAGCAGTTTAATGGCTAGCGGGGGCTACAATGAGCAGTTCTTC.